The 21 T cell receptor beta chains presented below share a single source sample, sequenced in a study of post-analysis software for immune sequencing data. No antigens are known for them. Study-wide points: Four or five TRBV segments occurring more often in patients than controls included TRBV5-6, TRBV5-1 and TRBV20-1.

Unique molecular identifiers were present in the TCR beta cDNA libraries. Using its own MiXCR run on the PCR reads, TCRdb lists one record per CDR3 protein. The sample has 450,000 to 700,000 distinct CDR3 sequences, around 47% seen once; the top ten hold 1.7%. The sequencing sample was made of blood. These receptors were collected from a girl aged 10 to 17 with multiple sclerosis.

The chain combines TRBV10-3 with TRBJ2-6; a weak D match, TRBD1 (6 bases). The germline V and J ends were trimmed by 10 bases and 4 bases, with 20 bases remaining between them. Germline-derived CDR1 and CDR2 are ENHRY and SYGVKD. The CDR3 runs to 16 residues. CDR3 DNA: TGTGCCACCACGACAGGCCATGGGAACGGGGCCAACGTCCTGACTTTC. Its protein is CATTTGHGNGANVLTF.

V usage is TRBV3-1 and J usage is TRBJ1-6; maybe TRBD1 (5 bases). Germline CDR1 reads LGHDT; CDR2 reads YNNKEL (reference sequence). The CDR3 length is 15 residues. Trimming took 6 bases from V and 9 from J, leaving 18 bases between them. This CDR3 reads CASRGRNHRGSPLHF. The DNA of the CDR3 is TGTGCCAGCAGGGGACGGAACCATCGGGGTTCACCCCTCCACTTT.

The V call is TRBV5-1, the J call TRBJ2-7; D gene ambiguous. Germline CDR1 and CDR2: SGHRS and YFSETQ. This CDR3 is 16 amino acids long. V gave up 4 bases and J gave up 0 bases, with 17 bases separating them. The CDR3 sequence is CASSPFSRPTSYEQYF. The CDR3 DNA follows: TGCGCCAGCAGCCCATTCTCGAGGCCGACCTCCTACGAGCAGTACTTC.

This sequence joins TRBV20-1 and TRBJ1-2; D possibly corresponds to TRBD1 (5 bases). V was shortened by 4 bases and J by 3 bases, with 12 bases between the two germline ends. The CDR3 sequence is 13 residues long. The germline gives CDR1 DFQATT, CDR2 SNEGSKA (reference sequence). The CDR3 coding sequence is TGCAGTGCTATAATCAGGGACGACTATGGCTACACCTTC. This codes for CSAIIRDDYGYTF.

The genes are TRBV20-1 and TRBJ1-2; the D is unclear. The CDR3 is made up of 15 amino acids. The germline gives CDR1 DFQATT, CDR2 SNEGSKA (reference sequence). Trimming stripped 3 bases from V and 6 bases from J, with 20 bases between. The CDR3 here is CSASLGWSEGDGYTF. CDR3 nucleotide sequence: TGCAGTGCTAGCCTAGGTTGGTCGGAAGGAGATGGCTACACCTTC.

Comments on this clonotype: Mismatch with germline at one junction end may stem from a read error. The rearrangement joins TRBV20-1 to TRBJ2-7; no reliable D call. This CDR3 spans 13 amino acids. Germline V lookup: CDR1 DFQATT, CDR2 SNEGSKA (reference sequence). CDR3 bases: TGCAGTGCTAGAGACTCCTACAGCTACGAGCGGTACTTC. It specifies CSARDSYSYERYF.

This clonotype was seen a handful of times. The V and J genes are TRBV4-1 and TRBJ2-1; D not resolved. Germline assignment: CDR1 MGHRA and CDR2 YSYEKL. V lost 4 bases and J 4 bases, leaving 20 bases between the germline ends. This CDR3 has 17 amino acids. The CDR3 is CASSPQPGDAAYNEQFF. The CDR3, as DNA: TGCGCCAGCAGCCCACAACCAGGAGACGCCGCATACAATGAGCAGTTCTTC.

This clonotype was seen only a few times. The chain combines TRBV10-3 with TRBJ1-2; 8 bases are a match to TRBD1. Germline CDR1 and CDR2: ENHRY and SYGVKD. The CDR3 consists of 16 residues. The V and J ends lost 4 bases and 7 bases, in that order; junction bases with no gene match: 14. The CDR3 sequence: CAISAKTGAAKGGYTF. The CDR3 coding sequence is TGTGCCATCAGTGCCAAGACAGGGGCGGCCAAGGGTGGCTACACCTTC.

The chain carries TRBV6-5 and TRBJ1-1; unclear D gene. Deletions cut 5 bases from V and 1 base from J, with 8 bases between. Germline V gene data show CDR1 as MNHEY and CDR2 as SVGAGI. The CDR3 contains 13 residues. This CDR3 is CASSNPRNTEAFF. The CDR3 region has the DNA TGTGCCAGCAGTAACCCCAGGAACACTGAAGCTTTCTTT.

This clonotype was seen more than once but under ten times. This chain uses TRBV5-1 with TRBJ2-1; 7 bases match TRBD2. Germline-derived CDR1 and CDR2 are SGHRS and YFSETQ. V shed 2 bases, J shed 5 bases, and the junction held 7 bases outside the gene matches. The CDR3 totals 15 residues. The CDR3 sequence is CASSLAGRNNNEQFF. CDR3 DNA: TGCGCCAGCAGCTTAGCGGGGCGGAACAACAATGAGCAGTTCTTC.

This clonotype was observed a handful of times. The chain carries TRBV30 and TRBJ2-1; tentative D call: TRBD2 (6 bases). This CDR3 region has 13 residues. Trimming removed 2 bases at V and 6 bases at J, with 11 bases between. The germline V gene has CDR1 GTSNPN and CDR2 SVGIG (reference sequence). The DNA of the CDR3 is TGTGCCTGGAGTCGGGGGTTATTCAATGAGCAGTTCTTC. This gives the protein CAWSRGLFNEQFF.

The chain has TRBV4-1 and TRBJ2-5, with TRBD2 matching 8 bases. V lost 0 bases, J lost 7 bases, and 22 bases stayed unmatched. Germline V gives CDR1 MGHRA, CDR2 YSYEKL. The length of the CDR3 is 20 residues. CDR3 sequence: CASSQDRGGLTGGGFGTQYF. DNA for the CDR3: TGCGCCAGCAGCCAAGATCGGGGGGGCCTGACTGGCGGCGGATTTGGGACCCAGTACTTC.

This clonotype was found a few times. The rearrangement links TRBV12-3 or TRBV12-4 to TRBJ2-1; 7 positions match TRBD1. Trimming cost V 5 bases and J 1 base; bases outside gene matches: 2. The CDR3 runs to 14 residues. The CDR3 DNA follows: TGTGCCAGCAGTCGACAGGGTTCCTACAATGAGCAGTTCTTC. It specifies CASSRQGSYNEQFF.

This clonotype showed up just a few times. In DNA form, the CDR3 reads TGCGCCAGCAGCTTTAAGACTGAAGCTAACTATGGCTACACCTTC. Translating gives CASSFKTEANYGYTF. The V gene is TRBV5-1, the J gene TRBJ1-2; D is undetermined. Germline V CDR1 and CDR2: SGHRS, YFSETQ. The CDR3 spans 15 residues. Trimming left V 2 bases short and J 0 bases short, with 11 bases between.

In DNA form, the CDR3 reads TGCAGTGCTAAGAGCGGCGGGAGTGCCACAGATACGCAGTATTTT. Its translation is CSAKSGGSATDTQYF. V is TRBV20-1 and J is TRBJ2-3, with TRBD2 matching over 7 bases. There are 15 residues in the CDR3. V lost 4 bases to trimming and J lost 2 bases; unmatched junction nucleotides: 9. Germline lookup yields CDR1 DFQATT and CDR2 SNEGSKA (reference sequence).

The chain recombines TRBV5-1 with TRBJ2-7, with D possibly TRBD1 on 6 matching bases. This CDR3 contains 14 residues. With 2 bases removed from V and 1 base from J, the gap between germline ends came to 10 bases. CDR1 is SGHRS and CDR2 is YFSETQ in the germline V gene. In DNA form, the CDR3 reads TGCGCCAGCAGCTTTTACAGGGATTCCTACGAGCAGTACTTC. Protein sequence: CASSFYRDSYEQYF.

The rearrangement links TRBV7-7 to TRBJ2-5; possible D gene TRBD2, 5 bases. Deletions cut 4 bases from V and 5 bases from J, with 11 bases between. The CDR3 runs to 13 residues. Germline V gives CDR1 SSHAT, CDR2 FNYEAQ (reference sequence). The CDR3 region is CASSSDWKETQYF. The CDR3 DNA reads TGTGCCAGCAGCTCGGACTGGAAGGAGACCCAGTACTTC.

The chain combines TRBV4-1 with TRBJ2-7; TRBD2 aligns across 8 bases. This CDR3 region has 20 residues. Germline CDR1 MGHRA, CDR2 YSYEKL. With 0 bases clipped from V and 1 base from J, the junction kept 17 bases outside the gene matches. In DNA form, the CDR3 reads TGCGCCAGCAGCCAAGAATCGTTCTACGCGGGGGGTCCGAATTCCTACGAGCAGTACTTC. Translated: CASSQESFYAGGPNSYEQYF.

The chain uses TRBV12-3 or TRBV12-4 and TRBJ2-3; no definite D call. CDR3 length: 15 residues. Trimming removed 5 bases at V and 8 bases at J, with 20 bases between. The CDR3: CASSPRPARTATQYF. The CDR3 DNA is TGTGCCAGCAGTCCCCGACCCGCCCGAACCGCTACGCAGTATTTT.

In DNA, the CDR3 is TGTGCCAGCAGCTTAATCCGGGCCACAGATACGCAGTATTTT. It codes for CASSLIRATDTQYF. J is TRBJ2-3 and V is TRBV7-2; no reliable D call. Germline assignment: CDR1 SGHTA and CDR2 FQGNSA. V shed 2 bases and J shed 2 bases, with 8 bases lying between them. The CDR3 spans 14 residues.

This clonotype was counted a few times. The chain combines TRBV4-1 with TRBJ2-7, with 9 bases identical to TRBD2. Looked up from germline, CDR1 is MGHRA and CDR2 is YSYEKL. This CDR3 contains 15 residues. With V trimmed by 4 bases and J by 3 bases, 7 bases remained unmatched. The CDR3 reads CASSLTSGALYEQYF. CDR3 DNA: TGCGCCAGCAGCCTGACTAGCGGAGCCCTCTACGAGCAGTACTTC.